One and the same sample provided the 10 T cell receptor beta chains below, sequenced in a study of cytomegalovirus exposure and HLA in healthy donors. A multiplex PCR was run with 60 Vbeta primers and 13 Jbeta primers. The protocol was immunoSEQ multiplex PCR, while the TCRdb copy is restricted to in-frame clones and leaves out a portion. The data contain 120,000 to 150,000 clones, 75% to 90% of them singletons. The sample taken for sequencing was PBMCs. These receptors all stem from a woman in her 30s in good health and CMV-seronegative.

The V call is TRBV7-2, the J call TRBJ2-3, with 11 bases matching TRBD2. The germline CDR1 and CDR2 sequences are SGHTA and FQGNSA. Unmatched junction bases numbered 8, after V lost 2 bases and J lost 1 base. The CDR3 is 18 amino acids. The DNA of the CDR3 is TGTGCCAGCAGCTTAAGTCTAGCGGGGGGCCGCGGCACAGATACGCAGTATTTT. Protein: CASSLSLAGGRGTDTQYF.

In this sample, this clone turned up a few times. This sequence joins TRBV30 and TRBJ1-1; 11 bases align to TRBD1. The length of the CDR3 is 13 residues. After removal of 3 bases from V and 5 bases from J, the junction contained 2 bases not matched to a gene. From germline, CDR1 is GTSNPN and CDR2 SVGIG (reference sequence). The chain's CDR3 is CAWSRDRGTEAFF. The DNA for the CDR3 is TGTGCCTGGAGCCGGGACAGGGGGACTGAAGCTTTCTTT. Full variable domain (outside the CDR3, taken from reference TRBV30 and TRBJ1-1): SQTIHQWPATLVQPVGSPLSLECTVEGTSNPNLYWYRQAAGRGLQLLFYSVGIGQISSEVPQNLSASRPQDRQFILSSKKLLLSDSGFYLCAWSRDRGTEAFFGQGTRLTVV.

The chain employs TRBV19 and TRBJ2-7, with 9 bases identical to TRBD1. The length of the CDR3 is 14 residues. With 5 bases clipped from V and 5 bases from J, the junction kept 7 bases outside the gene matches. Germline V CDR1 and CDR2: LNHDA, SQIVND (reference sequence). In nucleotides, the CDR3 is TGTGCCAGTAGTTCCCCGGGACAGGGCGACGAGCAGTACTTC. This codes for CASSSPGQGDEQYF.

This rearrangement joins TRBV29-1 to TRBJ1-1; TRBD1 is a possible D gene (6 bases). The V end was cut by 2 bases, the J end by 7 bases, with 11 bases between. The V gene's germline CDR1 is SQVTM and CDR2 ANQGSEA. The CDR3 is 12 amino acids. DNA for the CDR3: TGCAGCGTTGAAAAACAGGGATTTGAAGCTTTCTTT. Encoded protein: CSVEKQGFEAFF.

This clone was observed a handful of times. J is TRBJ2-5 and V is TRBV10-2; 10 bases are a match to TRBD2. The trim removed 7 bases at V and 3 bases at J, leaving 11 bases unmatched. CDR3 length: 16 amino acids. Germline V gene lookup returns CDR1 WSHSY and CDR2 SAAADI. The CDR3 sequence is CASKNLPGTSEETQYF. CDR3 DNA: TGCGCCAGCAAAAATCTTCCCGGGACTAGCGAAGAGACCCAGTACTTC.

The chain has TRBV15 and TRBJ2-7; weak D call: TRBD1 (6 bases). This CDR3 region has 13 residues. Germline-derived CDR1 and CDR2 are LNHNV and YYDKDF (reference sequence). Deletions cut 4 bases from V and 6 bases from J, with 13 bases between. Here the CDR3 reads CATSIEYRVEQYF. Here the CDR3 DNA reads TGTGCCACCAGCATAGAATACAGGGTCGAGCAGTACTTC.

The V gene is TRBV27, the J gene TRBJ2-5, with D perhaps TRBD2 (5 bases). There are 16 residues in the CDR3. From germline, CDR1 is MNHEY and CDR2 SMNVEV (reference sequence). Trimming stripped 3 bases from V and 1 base from J, with 15 bases between. CDR3 nucleotide sequence: TGTGCCAGCAGTTTGTTTTACGGCGGGCGCCAAGAGACCCAGTACTTC. Its translation is CASSLFYGGRQETQYF.

On this clone: The sample contains more than one DNA sequence encoding this CDR3. The chain couples TRBV9 to TRBJ2-7, with 9 bases that match TRBD1. The germline V gene has CDR1 SGDLS and CDR2 YYNGEE. CDR3 length equals 16 residues. This CDR3 reads CGLKGDRVSRSYEQYF. DNA for the CDR3: TGTGGCCTTAAGGGGGACAGGGTCTCTCGGTCCTACGAGCAGTACTTC. The entire variable domain, with the rest obtained from reference TRBV9 and TRBJ2-7, is as follows: DSGVTQTPKHLITATGQRVTLRCSPRSGDLSVYWYQQSLDQGLQFLIQYYNGEERAKGNILERFSAQQFPDLHSELNLSSLELGDSALYFCGLKGDRVSRSYEQYFGPGTRLTVT.

J is TRBJ1-1 and V is TRBV7-2; no firm D call. This CDR3 is 13 amino acids long. The germline CDR1 and CDR2 sequences are SGHTA and FQGNSA. V was clipped by 2 bases and J by 8 bases, with 12 bases between them. In DNA, the CDR3 is TGTGCCAGCAGCTTACAGACCCAGAGGGAAGCTTTCTTT. The encoded protein is CASSLQTQREAFF.

The V and J genes are TRBV11-2 and TRBJ1-2, with 8 nucleotides matching TRBD1. This CDR3 spans 15 amino acids. Per the germline V gene, CDR1 is SGHAT and CDR2 is FQNNGV. The ends lost 5 bases at V and 4 bases at J; junction bases unmatched: 9. CDR3 residues: CASSPRTGNTYGYTF. The CDR3 nucleotides are TGTGCCAGCAGCCCGAGGACAGGGAATACCTATGGCTACACCTTC.